This entry concerns a single T cell receptor (beta chain). As yet, its antigen is unknown. The CDR3 covers 13 residues. V was cut by 0 bases and J by 3 bases, with 5 bases left in between. Germline V CDR1 and CDR2: SEHNR, FQNEAQ (reference sequence). This sample is part of a study of identifying expanded T cells in peripheral blood. The study's findings and limits: Differentially abundant clones: roughly 1.2 between replicates, 15 to 17 at about 13 days, over 18 at four. Variance in clone template counts between approximately 2-week samples significantly increased with total template count across all healthy donors.

TCRdb's copy holds only in-frame clones and misses some; the assay was immunoSEQ multiplex PCR. The data contain about 90,000 clones, around 88% of them singletons. During the collection period, no donor immune events like infections were recorded. The TCR was taken from a person between 18 and 70 years old in good health. Material: blood. J is TRBJ1-2 and V is TRBV7-9; the D is unclear. The CDR3 loop is CASSLAWDYGYTF. CDR3 coding DNA: TGTGCCAGCAGCTTAGCATGGGACTATGGCTACACCTTC.